This T cell receptor (beta chain) was documented in a study of blood T cell repertoires in COVID-19. Study as a whole: Donors in the United States, Italy and Spain gave samples during acute or convalescent COVID-19. From T cells, B-cell-depleted T cells, or PBMCs came the material, which was cDNA or gDNA.

Original methodology: Amplification from reference gene primers served as the basis for estimated nucleated cell counts. Only in-frame clones appear in the TCRdb table, and some are missing; sequencing was by immunoSEQ multiplex PCR. D and trimming come from the DNA, and the V and J calls and clone size come from that table. Of about 24,000 clones in the sample, around 90% were seen once. The CDR3 is 16 residues long. V and J are TRBV12-2 and TRBJ1-6; the table's D call of TRBD1 was not tested on the DNA. TRBV12-2 is designated a pseudogene. The TCR was taken from a woman aged 70 to 79 with active COVID-19. Material: peripheral blood. The CDR3: CASRLARCRRGSPLHF. The CDR3 bases are TGTGCAAGTCGCTTAGCGCGATGCAGGCGTGGTTCACCCCTCCACTTT.